A selection of T cell receptor beta chains follows, all from one sample in a study of T cells in Graves' hyperthyroidism and ophthalmopathy. From the multiplex PCR reads, TCRdb called clonotypes with MiXCR, one entry per CDR3 protein. The sample carries about 180,000 distinct CDR3 sequences, over 15% recorded once. The material sequenced was blood. The receptors stem from a woman aged 45-65 years with Graves' hyperthyroidism. The CDR3 runs from the conserved cysteine through the conserved F or W. Fields, in order: clone size, J gene, D gene, V gene, CDR3 DNA, CDR3 protein. D genes are given only for firm matches. Only part of the rows carry a size: once, few, many, or a class if the clone is expanded.

many,TRBJ1-2,NA,TRBV5-1,TGCGCCAGCAGCCTGGACACAGGGTTAGGCTACACCTTC,CASSLDTGLGYTF
many,TRBJ2-1,TRBD2,TRBV5-1,TGCGCCAGCAGCTTGGGACTAGCGGGGCTCAATGAGCAGTTCTTC,CASSLGLAGLNEQFF
many,TRBJ2-5,NA,TRBV6-5,TGTGCCAGCAGTTACTCATTGACGGGTTTAGAGACCCAGTACTTC,CASSYSLTGLETQYF
many,TRBJ1-6,NA,TRBV28,TGTGCCAGCAGAAGCCCTGGACCTAATTCACCCCTCCACTTT,CASRSPGPNSPLHF
NA,TRBJ2-1,TRBD1,TRBV6-1,TGTGCCAGCAGCCGACCGGGACAGGTTTACAATGAGCAGTTCTTC,CASSRPGQVYNEQFF
NA,TRBJ1-5,NA,TRBV6-2/TRBV6-3,TGTGCCAGCAGTGGGGATACTCGAGACAATCAGCCCCAGCATTTT,CASSGDTRDNQPQHF
NA,TRBJ2-3,NA,TRBV2,TGTGCCAGCAGCAATAGCCTTAGCACAGATACGCAGTATTTT,CASSNSLSTDTQYF
many,TRBJ2-6,NA,TRBV5-1,TGCGCCAGCAGCTTTCGAAGGGCTGGGGCCAACGTCCTGACTTTC,CASSFRRAGANVLTF
many,TRBJ1-4,NA,TRBV2,TGTGCCAGCAGACCTAGGACCGGCGGGAATGAAAAACTGTTTTTT,CASRPRTGGNEKLFF
many,TRBJ1-6,NA,TRBV6-1,TGTGCCAGCAGTTTAGGGAAAGGGGCCGTAGGGGCCCTCCACTTT,CASSLGKGAVGALHF
many,TRBJ1-1,NA,TRBV7-9,TGTGCCAGCAGCTTAGTAAGTTCGAGGGGAAGTCGCACTGAAGCTTTCTTT,CASSLVSSRGSRTEAFF
NA,TRBJ2-5,NA,TRBV6-2/TRBV6-3,TGCGCCAGCAGCTTGCAGAATCAAGAGACCCAGTACTTC,CASSLQNQETQYF
many,TRBJ2-7,NA,TRBV15,TGTGCCACCAGCTCTAGCGCAAGTTACGAGCAGTACTTC,CATSSSASYEQYF
NA,TRBJ1-1,TRBD1,TRBV12-3/TRBV12-4,TGTGCCAGCAGTCAGAGACAGGGGAAATTGACTGAAGCTTTCTTT,CASSQRQGKLTEAFF
many,TRBJ2-7,TRBD2,TRBV18,TGTGCCAGCTCACCGGATAGCGGGGGTACCTACGAGCAGTACTTC,CASSPDSGGTYEQYF
many,TRBJ2-1,TRBD2,TRBV28,TGTGCCAGCAGTTACCTAGCGGGGGAATACAATGAGCAGTTCTTC,CASSYLAGEYNEQFF
many,TRBJ1-1,TRBD1,TRBV5-1,TGCGCCAGCAGCTCCCCCAGGGGGGCGGGGACTGAAGCTTTCTTT,CASSSPRGAGTEAFF
many,TRBJ2-1,NA,TRBV6-1,TGTGCCAGCAGTGAACTGGGCAGGTACAATGAGCAGTTCTTC,CASSELGRYNEQFF
NA,TRBJ2-3,TRBD2,TRBV5-1,TGCGCCACCAGGGAGGGGATCACAGATACGCAGTATTTT,CATREGITDTQYF
few,TRBJ1-2,NA,TRBV12-3/TRBV12-4,TGTGCCAGCAGTTTTGACGGATACTATGGCTACACCTTC,CASSFDGYYGYTF
many,TRBJ1-6,NA,TRBV28,TGTGCCAGCAGTTTCAATAATTCACCCCTCCACTTT,CASSFNNSPLHF
many,TRBJ2-4,NA,TRBV2,TGTGCCAGCATGGGGGCGGCCAAAAACATTCAGTACTTC,CASMGAAKNIQYF
many,TRBJ1-2,NA,TRBV20-1,TGCAGTGCTAAAAAAGATCTAGAAGGTGGCTACACCTTC,CSAKKDLEGGYTF
many,TRBJ1-5,NA,TRBV2,TGTGCCAGCAGGAGGGGGAACAATCAGCCCCAGCATTTT,CASRRGNNQPQHF
many,TRBJ2-4,TRBD1,TRBV7-8,TGTGCCAGCAGCTCAAGACAGGGGGCACAGAGCATTCAGTACTTC,CASSSRQGAQSIQYF
many,TRBJ1-5,TRBD1,TRBV4-1,TGCGCCAGCAGCCCCAGGACAGGGACGGATCAGCCCCAGCATTTT,CASSPRTGTDQPQHF
many,TRBJ1-1,TRBD1,TRBV18,TGTGCCAGCAGTCCCAGGGGGCTCAACACTGAAGCTTTCTTT,CASSPRGLNTEAFF
many,TRBJ2-3,NA,TRBV5-1,TGCGCCAGCAGCAAGCAGGGGCAGAAAACCTTAACCTTCACAGATACGCAGTATTTT,CASSKQGQKTLTFTDTQYF
many,TRBJ2-7,NA,TRBV7-2,TGTGCCAGCCATAACCGGGACACCTTCGAGCAGTACTTC,CASHNRDTFEQYF
many,TRBJ1-1,TRBD1,TRBV5-8,TGTGCCAGCAGCGTATACTCCGGAGGACAGGCAAGCTCTGAAGCTTTCTTT,CASSVYSGGQASSEAFF
NA,TRBJ2-3,NA,TRBV9,TGTGCCAGCAACAGGGTTTTCACAGATACGCAGTATTTT,CASNRVFTDTQYF
many,TRBJ1-1,NA,TRBV7-9,TGTGCCAGCAGCTTAACACCCGAGGTGCTTAGGGGAGCTTTCTTT,CASSLTPEVLRGAFF
NA,TRBJ1-1,NA,TRBV5-6,TGTGCCAGCAGCTTGAAGGGTCCTTTCTCCCCCACTGAAGCTTTCTTT,CASSLKGPFSPTEAFF
NA,TRBJ2-1,TRBD1,TRBV5-1,TGCGCCAGCAGTGGACAGGGGGCCTACAATGAGCAGTTCTTC,CASSGQGAYNEQFF
many,TRBJ2-1,TRBD2,TRBV7-9,TGTGCCAGCAGCTCACTAGCGGGGGGGCCCACCTACAATGAGCAGTTCTTC,CASSSLAGGPTYNEQFF
many,TRBJ2-7,NA,TRBV6-6,TGTGCCAGCAGTTACGGACAACGCTACGAGCAGTACTTC,CASSYGQRYEQYF
NA,TRBJ2-3,NA,TRBV7-6,TGTGTCAGCAGTAAAGAGGGCTCGAGCACAGATACGCAGTATTTT,CVSSKEGSSTDTQYF
many,TRBJ1-1,NA,TRBV14,TGTGCCAGCAGCCAAGAAAGCACTCGAAACAGGGACTACGATGAAGCTTTCTTT,CASSQESTRNRDYDEAFF
many,TRBJ2-7,NA,TRBV6-1,TGTGCCAGCAGTGAAGCGTTTAGGAGCTCCTACGAGCAGTACTTC,CASSEAFRSSYEQYF
few,TRBJ1-2,NA,TRBV19,TGTGCCAGTAGTACTCTGAGTGGAGGAGTCCCCTATGGCTACACCTTC,CASSTLSGGVPYGYTF
few,TRBJ2-3,NA,TRBV15,TGTGCCACCAGCAGAGATCGGGGGCACTACTCAGATACGCAGTATTTT,CATSRDRGHYSDTQYF
many,TRBJ2-5,NA,TRBV24-1,TGTGCCACCAGTGATCCGCCGGAAGAGACCCAGTACTTC,CATSDPPEETQYF
many,TRBJ2-2,NA,TRBV6-1,TGTGCCAGCAGTTTGACGTGGTCGAACACCGGGGAGCTGTTTTTT,CASSLTWSNTGELFF
many,TRBJ1-1,NA,TRBV9,TGTGCCAGCAGCGTAGGCGGCTTGGAGACAGTTGGAGCTTTCTTT,CASSVGGLETVGAFF
few,TRBJ1-4,TRBD1,TRBV9,TGTGCCAGCAGCGCGACAGGGGCATCTAATGAAAAACTGTTTTTT,CASSATGASNEKLFF
many,TRBJ1-2,NA,TRBV28,TGTGCCAGCCGGACTAATGAATTCGGGACCTATGGCTACACCTTC,CASRTNEFGTYGYTF
many,TRBJ2-7,NA,TRBV12-3/TRBV12-4,TGTGCCAGCAGTGTCTCGGACGGATACGAGCAGTACTTC,CASSVSDGYEQYF
many,TRBJ2-2,TRBD1,TRBV5-1,TGCGCCAGCTCACAACAGGGGCTGAACACCGGGGAGCTGTTTTTT,CASSQQGLNTGELFF
many,TRBJ1-2,NA,TRBV6-1,TGTGCCAGCAGTTCCCCGACAGACGGATATGGCTACACCTTC,CASSSPTDGYGYTF
many,TRBJ2-1,NA,TRBV19,TGTGCCAGTAGTATACAGGGCTACAATGAGCAGTTCTTC,CASSIQGYNEQFF
many,TRBJ2-2,NA,TRBV3-1,TGTGCCAGCAGCTACAGAGACAGCAACACCGGGGAGCTGTTTTTT,CASSYRDSNTGELFF